These 7 T cell receptor beta chains came from one sample sequenced in a study. Sequencing was performed on an Illumina MiSeq. TCRdb reran the public reads through fastp at Q25 and MiXCR, keeping productive beta chains. When rows share a CDR3 protein, they turn into one entry using the most common DNA and genes. Within this sample are roughly 5,800 distinct CDR3 sequences, with 9% to 10% of them counted one time only. Jointly, the top ten make up about 4.9% of the sample. Sequenced input: CD4+ T cells from synovial fluid. Source of these receptors: a human donor with rheumatoid arthritis.

This clonotype is categorized as large (0.1 to 1%). V usage is TRBV3-1 and J usage is TRBJ2-1; D unclear. Looked up from germline, CDR1 is LGHDT and CDR2 is YNNKEL (reference sequence). The CDR3 has 14 residues. V shed 2 bases and J shed 6 bases, with 11 bases lying between them. CDR3 nucleotides: TGTGCCAGCAGCCAAAACTACTACGGCAATGAGCAGTTCTTC. Amino acids: CASSQNYYGNEQFF.

This clonotype has at least ten counts. The J gene is TRBJ1-4, the V gene TRBV5-1; D perhaps matches TRBD1 (6 bases). Germline-derived CDR1 and CDR2 are SGHRS and YFSETQ. Deletions cut 0 bases from V and 4 bases from J, with 25 bases between. The CDR3 has 20 residues. CDR3 nucleotide sequence: TGCGCCAGCAGCTTGGAGCGGAGGACACTTGACAGGCAGAATAATGAAAAACTGTTTTTT. Its protein is CASSLERRTLDRQNNEKLFF. The variable domain in full, with the rest retrieved from reference TRBV5-1 and TRBJ1-4, is KAGVTQTPRYLIKTRGQQVTLSCSPISGHRSVSWYQQTPGQGLQFLFEYFSETQRNKGNFPGRFSGRQFSNSRSEMNVSTLELGDSALYLCASSLERRTLDRQNNEKLFFGSGTQLSVL.

In its sample, this clonotype is medium-sized. The chain is built from TRBV2 and TRBJ1-1; the D gene is possibly TRBD1 (5 bases). Germline V gives CDR1 SNHLY, CDR2 FYNNEI. The CDR3 totals 11 residues. Trimming took 4 bases from V and 7 from J, leaving 7 bases between them. CDR3 DNA: TGTGCCAGCAGTGGACAGCTTGAAGCTTTCTTT. Translated, it gives CASSGQLEAFF.

In its sample, this clonotype is medium-sized (0.01 to 0.1%). The chain is built from TRBV6-1 and TRBJ1-2; maybe TRBD1 (5 bases). This CDR3 has 13 residues. Germline loops: CDR1 MNHNS, CDR2 SASEGT. Trimming took off 8 bases at V and 8 bases at J, with 18 bases between the two ends. Here the CDR3 DNA reads TGTGCCAGCGTCGCGGCGGGGCTGTGGGGCTACACCTTC. Protein sequence: CASVAAGLWGYTF.

There are a few counts of this clonotype. V usage is TRBV5-1 and J usage is TRBJ2-7, with a weak D call TRBD2 (5 bases). Looked up from germline, CDR1 is SGHRS and CDR2 is YFSETQ. Deletions cut 0 bases from V and 7 bases from J, with 11 bases between. The CDR3 covers 13 residues. The CDR3 DNA reads TGCGCCAGCAGCTTGGGGCTAGCATCTGAGCAGTACTTC. It translates to CASSLGLASEQYF.

With respect to this clonotype: Possible read error: a much larger clone is one base away. This chain links TRBV10-3 with TRBJ2-5; tentative D call: TRBD2 (6 bases). Per germline, CDR1 ENHRY and CDR2 SYGVKD. The CDR3 sequence is 13 residues long. The CDR3, as DNA: TGTGTCATCAGTGATGCGGGGCAAGAGACCCAGTACTTC. Encoded protein: CVISDAGQETQYF.

The table lists this clonotype with many counts. The chain has TRBV7-2 and TRBJ2-7; D is ambiguous. The CDR3 spans 14 residues. Germline CDR1 reads SGHTA; CDR2 reads FQGNSA. V dropped 1 base and J dropped 0 bases, with 7 bases sitting between them. The chain's CDR3 is CASSLGYISYEQYF. The CDR3 nucleotides are TGTGCCAGCAGCTTAGGGTACATCTCCTACGAGCAGTACTTC.